This paragraph covers one T cell receptor beta chain sequence. Its antigen is undetermined. The data originate from a study of cytomegalovirus exposure and HLA in healthy donors. Whole-study findings and limits: A link between a missense DCLRE1C variant and TCR beta V- and J-gene trimming emerged from a later analysis.

PCR used 60 Vbeta primers and 13 Jbeta primers. The repertoire was sequenced with immunoSEQ multiplex PCR; TCRdb's copy has only in-frame clones and lacks some. The sample lists 100,000 to 150,000 clones, more than 80% occurring once. Per germline, CDR1 SGHVS and CDR2 FNYEAQ. The CDR3 has 14 residues. The V and J ends lost 1 base and 9 bases respectively, with 13 bases between them. The chain uses TRBV7-6 and TRBJ1-5; maybe TRBD1 (6 bases). The specimen was PBMCs. This receptor was obtained from a woman between 40 and 50 years old in good health and CMV-seropositive. The CDR3 coding sequence is TGTGCCAGCAGCTTAGTCGGCCAGGGGTCGCCCCAGCATTTT. Its protein is CASSLVGQGSPQHF.